Described below is a single T cell receptor (beta chain) sequence and its context. Its cognate antigen is unknown. The sample is drawn from a study of glioma-infiltrating T cells after dendritic cell vaccination. Background on the study: Dendritic cell vaccine was injected intradermally three times, biweekly.

Time point defined: after dendritic cell vaccination, including at tumor progression/relapse. None of the glioblastoma patients had an isocitrate dehydrogenase mutation. General study findings and limits: Few patients contributed both blood and tumor specimens.

The primer mix had 60 V beta and 13 J beta primers. Using immunoSEQ multiplex PCR, the repertoire was profiled, and TCRdb retains in-frame clones only, with some absent. This table has 65,000 or so clones, about 89% appearing once. This CDR3 comprises 14 residues. The chain joins TRBV12-1 to TRBJ1-5; the D call TRBD1 from the table was never checked on the DNA. TRBV12-1 constitutes a pseudogene. The receptor was isolated from a human donor with glioblastoma. The sample consisted of blood, taken after dendritic cell vaccination. As DNA, the CDR3 is TGTGCCAGCCCGCACAGTAGTAGCAATCAGCCCCAGCATTTT. It specifies CASPHSSSNQPQHF.